This T cell receptor beta chain was profiled in a study of blood T cell repertoires in COVID-19. V lost 4 bases, J lost 4 bases, and 5 bases stayed unmatched. The CDR3 is made up of 13 amino acids. Per the germline V gene, CDR1 is SGHNT and CDR2 is YYREEE (reference sequence). Per the study methods: From reference gene primer amplification, estimates of nucleated cell counts were derived. The assay was immunoSEQ multiplex PCR, and TCRdb's table has in-frame clones only and misses some. Clonal size and the V and J genes are those of that table, whereas D and trimming came from the DNA. The table lists roughly 45,000 clones, 85% to 90% of them singletons.

The rearrangement joins TRBV5-4 to TRBJ2-7; 7 nucleotides agree with TRBD1. This sequence originates from a woman aged 55-69 years with acute or convalescent COVID-19. What was sequenced was peripheral blood. The CDR3 region is CASSPQTGYEQYF. CDR3 nucleotides: TGTGCCAGCAGCCCCCAGACAGGGTACGAGCAGTACTTC.